This TCR beta chain comes out of a study of Ad26.COV2.S vaccination and SARS-CoV-2 variants. Study context: Once or twice, 56 days apart, Ad26.COV2.S was delivered intramuscularly. Study findings and constraints: Breadth and depth estimates from TCRs may understate total T cell responses.

The protocol was immunoSEQ multiplex PCR, while the TCRdb copy is restricted to in-frame clones and leaves out a portion. Altogether under 600,000 clones are present, roughly 87% being singletons, with the ten largest covering under 2%. In germline, CDR1 is SGHAT, CDR2 FQNNGV. V gave up 6 bases and J gave up 9 bases, with 15 bases separating them. The length of the CDR3 is 14 residues. A note on this clone: As yet, its antigen is unknown.

As to treatment: around 19 received Ad26.COV2.S at low or high dose, single or two shots; five or six received placebo; per-sample allocation not given. Samples were taken on day 63 after the first vaccine or placebo injection. Ad26 vector vaccine expressed Wuhan-strain SARS-CoV-2 spike. The chain joins TRBV11-2 to TRBJ1-6; D might be TRBD1 (6 bases). Sample: peripheral blood, taken in a trial of Ad26.COV2.S vaccine versus placebo. This TCR came from a person aged 18-60 years who received the Ad26.COV2.S COVID-19 vaccine or a placebo. The CDR3 spells CASSLTGTGSPLHF. Written as DNA, the CDR3 is TGTGCCAGCAGTCTTACAGGGACGGGTTCACCCCTCCACTTT.